This section outlines one TCR beta chain sequence together with its context. What it binds is not known. The ends were cut back, 4 bases at V and 0 bases at J, with 15 bases in the middle. Germline assignment: CDR1 SGHAT and CDR2 FQNNGV. This CDR3 region has 16 residues. Repertoires were generated with immunoSEQ multiplex PCR, while TCRdb's copy carries only in-frame clones and drops some. The sample carries around 130,000 clones, more than 85% recorded once. These data come from a study of T cell responses to AZD1222 COVID-19 vaccine. General study findings and limits: Only after the peak T cell response were repertoires sampled. Donors were mostly white British, more females; clonal diversity possibly underestimated.

The clonotype comes from an adult in good health. The chain links TRBV11-2 to TRBJ1-1, with a possible D match to TRBD1 (6 bases). Sequencing used peripheral blood, obtained on day 0 of AZD1222 vaccination. Here the CDR3 DNA reads TGTGCCAGCAGCTCCGGCAGGGGAAACATGAACACTGAAGCTTTCTTT. Translated: CASSSGRGNMNTEAFF.